A selection of T cell receptor beta chains follows, all from one sample in a study of blood T cell repertoires in COVID-19. Generated by immunoSEQ multiplex PCR, the TCRdb table keeps only in-frame clones and is missing some. The sample lists 170,000 or so clones, 90% occurring once. The material sequenced was peripheral blood. These receptors came from a man between 50 and 59 years old with acute or convalescent COVID-19. Both conserved end residues are part of each CDR3. A D gene is named only where the DNA matches it firmly. The size of a clone is reported for some rows only, either as once, few or many, or as a class for expanded clones.

>NA|NA|TRBV28|TRBJ1-1
TGTGCCAGCAGAGTGTTTCGGGTCATGAACACTGAAGCTTTCTTT
CASRVFRVMNTEAFF
>TRBD1|NA|TRBV6-5|TRBJ1-5
TGTGCCAGCAGTTCACGGACGCAGGGGGGCAATCAGCCCCAGCATTTT
CASSSRTQGGNQPQHF
>TRBD1|NA|TRBV27|TRBJ1-5
TGTGCCAGCAGTTTAGGGACAGGGAGGGATCAGCCCCAGCATTTT
CASSLGTGRDQPQHF
>TRBD2|NA|TRBV9|TRBJ2-1
TGTGCCAGCAGCGCTAGCGGGATATCCTACAATGAGCAGTTCTTC
CASSASGISYNEQFF
>NA|NA|TRBV19|TRBJ2-5
TGTGCCAGTTCGGTGGGGCGGGAGACCCAGTACTTC
CASSVGRETQYF
>NA|once|TRBV27|TRBJ2-1
TGTGCCAGCAGTATCTCGGGACTCCACAATGAGCAGTTCTTC
CASSISGLHNEQFF
>NA|NA|TRBV28|TRBJ1-3
TGTGCCAGCAGTCCAGGGGTCATCTCTGGAAACACCATATATTTT
CASSPGVISGNTIYF
>TRBD1|NA|TRBV5-4|TRBJ2-5
TGTGCCAGCAGCTTGGCCGTAGCAGGGGGAGATGAGACCCAGTACTTC
CASSLAVAGGDETQYF
>TRBD1|NA|TRBV7-8|TRBJ1-3
TGTGCCAGCAGTGACGACAGGGGGGGCGGAAACACCATATATTTT
CASSDDRGGGNTIYF
>NA|NA|TRBV14|TRBJ1-2
TGTGCCAGCAGCCAAGATATGGGGGCGAATTATGGCTACACCTTC
CASSQDMGANYGYTF
>TRBD1|once|TRBV28|TRBJ2-7
TGTGCCAGCAGCCCTGGAGACAGGGGGAGCTACGAGCAGTACTTC
CASSPGDRGSYEQYF
>TRBD1|NA|TRBV6-2/TRBV6-3|TRBJ2-3
TGTGCCAGCAGTCGTGGACAGGGACCAGATACGCAGTATTTT
CASSRGQGPDTQYF
>NA|NA|TRBV2|TRBJ1-1
TGTGCCAGCAGTCACGAGCTTGAAGCTTTCTTT
CASSHELEAFF
>NA|NA|TRBV3-1/TRBV3-2|TRBJ2-2
TGTGCCAGCAGCCAAGATTCAACTTCCACCGGGGAGCTGTTTTTT
CASSQDSTSTGELFF
>TRBD1|NA|TRBV28|TRBJ1-5
TGTGCCAGCAGGACCCGGGACAGGGGGCTTCAGCCCCAGCATTTT
CASRTRDRGLQPQHF
>TRBD1|once|TRBV4-2|TRBJ2-5
TGTGCCAGCAGCCAAGGTGACAGGGGGTACCAAGAGACCCAGTACTTC
CASSQGDRGYQETQYF
>TRBD1|NA|TRBV9|TRBJ1-2
TGTGCCAGCAGCGCCGGACAGGGGGATGGCTACACCTTC
CASSAGQGDGYTF
>NA|once|TRBV28|TRBJ2-2
TGTGCCAGCAGCCCTCACGACAGGACAGCCGGGGAGCTGTTTTTT
CASSPHDRTAGELFF
>TRBD2|NA|TRBV11-2|TRBJ2-7
TGTGCCAGCAGCTTAGAACTAGCGCCTTCCTACGAGCAGTACTTC
CASSLELAPSYEQYF
>NA|NA|TRBV6-2/TRBV6-3|TRBJ2-4
TGTGCCAGCAGTTACTCTTATGTAGCCAAAAACATTCAGTACTTC
CASSYSYVAKNIQYF
>NA|NA|TRBV4-3|TRBJ1-4
TGCGCCAGCAGCCAAGACCAGGAACAGGGCATATTTTTT
CASSQDQEQGIFF
>TRBD1|once|TRBV19|TRBJ1-4
TGTGCCAGTAAGGGGAGACAGGGTCCTAATGAAAAACTGTTTTTT
CASKGRQGPNEKLFF
>TRBD2|NA|TRBV9|TRBJ2-2
TGTGCCAGCAGGGGACTAGCGGGGATCTTTTTT
CASRGLAGIFF
>NA|once|TRBV27|TRBJ2-5
TGTGCCAGCAGCCAGCTGGGAGTCCAAGAGACCCAGTACTTC
CASSQLGVQETQYF
>TRBD1|NA|TRBV6-1|TRBJ2-7
TGTGCCAGCAGTAAGGGACAGGGGTACGAGCAGTACTTC
CASSKGQGYEQYF
>TRBD1|NA|TRBV18|TRBJ2-1
TGTGCCAGCTCACCAAAACAGGGGGATGTGGGCCGGCGCTACAATGAGCAGTTCTTC
CASSPKQGDVGRRYNEQFF
>TRBD2|NA|TRBV6-5|TRBJ2-7
TGTGCCAGCAGCAGCGGGGTCTCCTACGAGCAGTACTTC
CASSSGVSYEQYF